This T cell receptor beta chain is from a study of early T cells in non-severe SARS-CoV-2 infection. A single record per CDR3 protein comes from TCRdb applying MiXCR to the 5' RACE reads. The table shows roughly 67,000 distinct CDR3 sequences, with roughly 10% occurring only once. CDR3 length: 15 amino acids. The V end was cut by 3 bases, the J end by 3 bases, with 14 bases between. The germline V gene has CDR1 SEHNR and CDR2 FQNEAQ (reference sequence). The sequence derives from an adult who was a healthcare worker with PCR-confirmed SARS-CoV-2 infection or an uninfected control (not recorded which). V and J are TRBV7-9 and TRBJ1-2; tentatively, D is TRBD1 (5 bases). Sequencing was carried out using whole blood. This chain's CDR3 is CASSFLTGRDYGYTF. The CDR3 DNA sequence: TGTGCCAGCAGCTTCTTAACAGGTCGTGACTATGGCTACACCTTC.